These 20 T cell receptor beta chains originate from one sample sequenced in a study of control samples from healthy donors and cancer patients. The method was immunoSEQ multiplex PCR; TCRdb's version includes in-frame clones alone and lacks a portion of them. The table has around 94,000 clones, about 91% seen once; the top ten hold 2.5%. Sequencing was carried out using blood. Every receptor here comes from a woman between 18 and 30 years old in good health.

V and J are TRBV15 and TRBJ1-5; weak D call: TRBD1 (5 bases). This CDR3 has 18 residues. In germline, CDR1 is LNHNV, CDR2 YYDKDF (reference sequence). Trimming took off 3 bases at V and 6 bases at J, with 24 bases between the two ends. The CDR3 loop is CATSRKPLQATLGQPQHF. CDR3 coding DNA: TGTGCCACCAGCAGGAAACCTTTACAGGCGACGTTGGGTCAGCCCCAGCATTTT.

The chain links TRBV24-1 to TRBJ2-7; D is undetermined. This CDR3 comprises 14 residues. Germline-derived CDR1 and CDR2 are KGHDR and SFDVKD. The ends were cut back, 6 bases at V and 2 bases at J, with 13 bases in the middle. The CDR3 protein is CATSTSMGTYEQYF. CDR3 in DNA: TGTGCCACCAGTACCTCGATGGGAACCTACGAGCAGTACTTC.

The V and J genes are TRBV11-3 and TRBJ1-4; D gene ambiguous. The CDR3 has 14 residues. Germline assignment: CDR1 SGHNT and CDR2 YENEEA. V was trimmed by 5 bases and J by 8 bases, leaving 15 bases between them. CDR3 DNA: TGTGCCAGCAGCCCGCCGGAGGGCAGAGAAAAACTGTTTTTT. Protein: CASSPPEGREKLFF. Filled out from reference TRBV11-3 and TRBJ1-4, the complete variable domain reads EAGVVQSPRYKIIEKKQPVAFWCNPISGHNTLYWYLQNLGQGPELLIRYENEEAVDDSQLPKDRFSAERLKGVDSTLKIQPAELGDSAVYLCASSPPEGREKLFFGSGTQLSVL.

V gene TRBV4-2 combines with J gene TRBJ2-1; D gene ambiguous. There are 15 residues in the CDR3. Trimming left V 8 bases short and J 0 bases short, with 14 bases between. Germline CDR1 is LGHNA and CDR2 is YNFKEQ. The CDR3 reads CASSPGASSYNEQFF. CDR3 coding DNA: TGTGCCAGCTCACCGGGCGCGAGCTCCTACAATGAGCAGTTCTTC.

The V and J genes are TRBV6-5 and TRBJ1-5; D remains unclear. This CDR3 is 14 amino acids long. CDR1 MNHEY and CDR2 SVGAGI come from the germline V gene. Trimming stripped 5 bases from V and 4 bases from J, with 12 bases between. The CDR3 loop reads CASSRSLGNQPQHF. The CDR3 region has the DNA TGTGCCAGCAGTCGAAGTCTCGGAAATCAGCCCCAGCATTTT.

In this sample, this clone turned up once. The chain has TRBV4-1 and TRBJ2-1; D possibly corresponds to TRBD2 (6 bases). V was trimmed by 4 bases and J by 4 bases, leaving 17 bases between them. The CDR3 consists of 16 residues. Germline CDR1 is MGHRA and CDR2 is YSYEKL. The CDR3 sequence is CASSLGSGVLYNEQFF. The CDR3 bases are TGCGCCAGCAGCCTCGGTTCGGGGGTCCTGTACAATGAGCAGTTCTTC.

The CDR3 region is CASSSGVGGETQYF. The CDR3 nucleotides are TGCGCCAGCAGCTCTGGGGTGGGGGGAGAGACCCAGTACTTC. The chain is built from TRBV5-1 and TRBJ2-5; possibly TRBD2 for D (6 bases). CDR1 and CDR2 from the germline V gene are SGHRS and YFSETQ. The CDR3 totals 14 residues. V lost 3 bases and J lost 4, with 13 bases in between.

The chain links TRBV5-4 to TRBJ1-1; D unclear. Trimming shortened V by 0 bases and J by 4 bases, and 10 bases separated the two germline ends. Germline loops: CDR1 SGHNT, CDR2 YYREEE (reference sequence). The length of the CDR3 is 14 residues. The CDR3 region is CASSLGRGGTEAFF. The CDR3 nucleotides read TGTGCCAGCAGCTTGGGGCGGGGAGGCACTGAAGCTTTCTTT.

This chain links TRBV7-2 with TRBJ1-2; possibly TRBD1 for D (6 bases). V gave up 2 bases and J gave up 4 bases, with 14 bases separating them. Germline CDR1 SGHTA, CDR2 FQGNSA. The CDR3 spans 15 residues. The CDR3 coding sequence is TGTGCCAGCAGCTTAATCAGCTCAGGGGTCTATGGCTACACCTTC. Its protein is CASSLISSGVYGYTF.

This chain connects TRBV12-5 to TRBJ1-1; the D is unclear. Germline V gene lookup returns CDR1 LGHNT and CDR2 FRNRAP. The CDR3 sequence is 14 residues long. The ends were cut back, 1 base at V and 3 bases at J, with 9 bases in the middle. The chain's CDR3 is CASGLAGKDTEAFF. For the CDR3, the DNA is TGTGCTAGTGGTTTGGCCGGTAAGGACACTGAAGCTTTCTTT.

This clone appeared a single time. This rearrangement joins TRBV29-1 to TRBJ1-1; TRBD1 might be the D (5 bases). CDR1 and CDR2 from the germline V gene are SQVTM and ANQGSEA. V lost 5 bases to trimming and J lost 5 bases, with 15 bases between them. This CDR3 contains 13 residues. The CDR3 region is CSVTGTGGTEAFF. CDR3 coding DNA: TGCAGCGTTACCGGGACGGGAGGGACTGAAGCTTTCTTT.

The chain recombines TRBV6-5 with TRBJ1-6; D perhaps matches TRBD1 (5 bases). The CDR3 extends over 15 amino acids. With 7 bases removed from V and 9 bases from J, the gap between germline ends came to 19 bases. Germline CDR1 reads MNHEY; CDR2 reads SVGAGI. The CDR3 loop is CASTRNWQGVSPLHF. CDR3 sequence (DNA): TGTGCCAGCACCAGAAACTGGCAGGGCGTTTCACCCCTCCACTTT.

This clone has just a few counts. V and J are TRBV6-1 and TRBJ1-4; TRBD1 matches 9 bases. The CDR3 is 16 residues long. Germline V gene data show CDR1 as MNHNS and CDR2 as SASEGT. With 0 bases clipped from V and 5 bases from J, the junction kept 4 bases outside the gene matches. CDR3 loop: CASSEAPGQGNEKLFF. DNA for the CDR3: TGTGCCAGCAGTGAAGCGCCGGGACAGGGAAATGAAAAACTGTTTTTT.

This chain uses TRBV5-4 with TRBJ1-2, with 12 bases aligning to TRBD1. This CDR3 region has 15 residues. Germline lookup yields CDR1 SGHNT and CDR2 YYREEE (reference sequence). J gave up 6 bases and V 3 bases, and 6 bases lay outside the gene matches. CDR3 region: CASSSGQGALNGYTF. In nucleotides, the CDR3 is TGTGCCAGCAGCTCGGGACAGGGGGCGTTAAATGGCTACACCTTC.

This sequence joins TRBV5-1 and TRBJ2-5; D might be TRBD2 (5 bases). CDR1 and CDR2 (germline): SGHRS, YFSETQ. V was trimmed by 4 bases and J by 1 base, leaving 14 bases between them. The CDR3 has 15 amino acids. DNA of the CDR3: TGCGCCAGCAGCCTGGACGGGGTCATCCAAGAGACCCAGTACTTC. Translated: CASSLDGVIQETQYF. The entire variable domain, with the rest obtained from reference TRBV5-1 and TRBJ2-5, is as follows: KAGVTQTPRYLIKTRGQQVTLSCSPISGHRSVSWYQQTPGQGLQFLFEYFSETQRNKGNFPGRFSGRQFSNSRSEMNVSTLELGDSALYLCASSLDGVIQETQYFGPGTRLLVL.

The chain couples TRBV21-1 to TRBJ1-1; the table assigns TRBD1, which was not confirmed against the DNA. TRBV21-1 is a pseudogene. The CDR3 is made up of 11 amino acids. Written as DNA, the CDR3 is TGTGCCGATAGGGGGCCCACTGAAGCTTTCTTT. It codes for CADRGPTEAFF.

This chain links TRBV7-9 with TRBJ2-7; weak D call: TRBD1 (5 bases). CDR1 and CDR2 from the germline V gene are SEHNR and FQNEAQ (reference sequence). Trimming stripped 0 bases from V and 6 bases from J, with 12 bases between. The CDR3 totals 14 residues. In DNA form, the CDR3 reads TGTGCCAGCAGCTTAGCGGCAGGGTACGGCGAGCAGTACTTC. It encodes CASSLAAGYGEQYF.

Concerning this clone itself: The junction departs from germline at one end; a sequencing error may be responsible. The rearrangement joins TRBV7-7 to TRBJ2-3; 7 bases fit TRBD2. CDR1 is SSHAT, CDR2 FNYEAQ, per germline (reference sequence). This CDR3 contains 18 residues. The CDR3: CASSSEPPGGVGADTQYF. Here the CDR3 DNA reads TGTGCTAGCAGCTCTGAACCACCGGGGGGAGTAGGAGCAGATACGCAGTATTTT.

This rearrangement joins TRBV7-3 to TRBJ2-1; the D gene is possibly TRBD1 (5 bases). Germline values: CDR1 SGHTA, CDR2 FQGTGA. Trimming pared 2 bases from V and 5 bases from J, leaving 10 bases between. CDR3 length equals 14 residues. The CDR3 loop is CASSLRSGNNEQFF. The CDR3 bases are TGTGCCAGCAGCTTACGGTCAGGGAACAATGAGCAGTTCTTC.

V gene TRBV4-1 combines with J gene TRBJ1-2, with D uncertain. This CDR3 is 18 amino acids long. Germline loops: CDR1 MGHRA, CDR2 YSYEKL. V was shortened by 2 bases and J by 5 bases, with 24 bases between the two germline ends. As DNA, the CDR3 is TGCGCCAGCAGCCAACCCCTCGTGGTCCACAAAGAGGGTTATGGCTACACCTTC. It is translated as CASSQPLVVHKEGYGYTF.